This TCR beta chain was recovered during a study of cytomegalovirus exposure and HLA in healthy donors. The PCR used 60 Vbeta and 13 Jbeta primers. The table came from immunoSEQ multiplex PCR; TCRdb's copy has only in-frame clones and leaves some out. The sample includes over 120,000 clones, about 75% of them seen just once. Germline values: CDR1 SGHTA, CDR2 FQGTGA. The trim removed 0 bases at V and 6 bases at J, leaving 4 bases unmatched. The CDR3 length is 15 residues. Regarding this clone: Its target is unknown.

General study points: There were some public TCRs occurring in many donors, but most TCR sequences were rare. Of the V segments, some could not be distinguished, including TRBV6-2 and TRBV6-3, and were excluded. Based on reports, TCR beta sequences accurately predicted HLA-A and HLA-B alleles for most subjects.

This sequence was found in a man between 25 and 39 years old in good health and CMV-seronegative. V usage is TRBV7-3 and J usage is TRBJ2-1, with TRBD2 matching over 8 bases. Sequenced sample: PBMCs. The CDR3 bases are TGTGCCAGCAGCTTAACGTCCCGGGGGGGCAATGAGCAGTTCTTC. This codes for CASSLTSRGGNEQFF. The full variable domain, rest sourced from reference TRBV7-3 and TRBJ2-1, is GAGVSQTPSNKVTEKGKYVELRCDPISGHTALYWYRQSLGQGPEFLIYFQGTGAADDSGLPNDRFFAVRPEGSVSTLKIQRTERGDSAVYLCASSLTSRGGNEQFFGPGTRLTVL.